This T cell receptor beta chain was sequenced during a study of OX40 agonist ivuxolimab in advanced cancers. The CDR3 has 13 residues. TCRdb's table, derived via immunoSEQ multiplex PCR, lists solely in-frame clones and lacks some. The repertoire holds around 77,000 clones, with under 80% as singletons. Sample: CD4+ or CD8+ T cells sorted from blood, taken in a trial of the OX40 agonist ivuxolimab. This TCR came from an adult with an advanced solid tumor such as melanoma, head and neck, liver or kidney cancer. This chain links TRBV12-2 with TRBJ2-1; the D call TRBD2 from the table was never checked on the DNA. TRBV12-2 is termed a pseudogene. CDR3 amino acids: CASSSSGGNEQFF. CDR3 DNA sequence: TGTGCCAGCAGCTCTAGCGGGGGAAATGAGCAGTTCTTC.